Sequencing of this TCR beta chain was carried out in a study of Tregs in tolerant kidney transplant recipients. Whole-study context: Sorting used antibodies to exclude donor cells. Study-wide points: Validation in larger populations is needed because few patients were studied.

Sequenced by immunoSEQ multiplex PCR; TCRdb stores in-frame clones only, minus some. The top ten hold more than 2% of the sample, which has more than 25,000 clones, 70% to 85% seen once. Remarks on this clone: Its specificity is not known.

The CDR3 totals 16 residues. V trimming: 6 bases; J trimming: 3 bases; junction bases outside the gene matches: 8. CDR1 and CDR2 (germline): KGHSH, LQKENI. This TCR came from a human donor in good health. The specimen was Tregs from blood cultured with allogeneic cells. The J gene is TRBJ2-2, the V gene TRBV18, with 9 bases aligning to TRBD1. The DNA for the CDR3 is TGTGCCAGCTCCCTCTGGAGGACAGGGGACACCGGGGAGCTGTTTTTT. Translation: CASSLWRTGDTGELFF.